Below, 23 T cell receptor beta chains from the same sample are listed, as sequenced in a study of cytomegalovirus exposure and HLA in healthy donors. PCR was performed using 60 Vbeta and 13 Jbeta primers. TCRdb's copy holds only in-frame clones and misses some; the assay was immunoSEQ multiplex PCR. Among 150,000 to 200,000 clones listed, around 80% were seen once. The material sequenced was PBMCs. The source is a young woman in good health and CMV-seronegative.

DNA for the CDR3: TGCGCCAGCAGCCAAGATTCAACTAGCGGGAGTCCTTTGGCCAAAAACATTCAGTACTTC. Protein: CASSQDSTSGSPLAKNIQYF. V usage is TRBV4-3 and J usage is TRBJ2-4; 11 nucleotides line up with TRBD2. Germline CDR1 LGHNA, CDR2 YSLEER. V lost 0 bases, J lost 1 base, and 11 bases stayed unmatched. The CDR3 has 20 residues.

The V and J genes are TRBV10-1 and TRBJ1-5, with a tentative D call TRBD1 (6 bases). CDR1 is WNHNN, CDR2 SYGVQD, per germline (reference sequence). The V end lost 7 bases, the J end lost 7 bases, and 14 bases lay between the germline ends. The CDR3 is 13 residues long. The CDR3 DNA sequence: TGCGCCAGCACCCCAGGGGCAAGGCAGCCCCAGCATTTT. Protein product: CASTPGARQPQHF.

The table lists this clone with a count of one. Written as DNA, the CDR3 is TGCAGCGTTGAAGATGACTTATTCTCCTACAATGAGCAGTTCTTC. Translation gives CSVEDDLFSYNEQFF. The chain carries TRBV29-1 and TRBJ2-1, with D unresolved. Per germline, CDR1 SQVTM and CDR2 ANQGSEA. The CDR3 spans 15 residues. Trimming pared 0 bases from V and 0 bases from J, leaving 9 bases between.

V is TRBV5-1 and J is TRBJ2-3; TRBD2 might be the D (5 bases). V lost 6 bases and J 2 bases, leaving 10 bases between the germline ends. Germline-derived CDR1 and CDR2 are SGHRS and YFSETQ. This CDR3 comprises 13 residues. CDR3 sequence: CASMAGATDTQYF. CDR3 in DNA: TGCGCCAGCATGGCGGGCGCCACAGATACGCAGTATTTT.

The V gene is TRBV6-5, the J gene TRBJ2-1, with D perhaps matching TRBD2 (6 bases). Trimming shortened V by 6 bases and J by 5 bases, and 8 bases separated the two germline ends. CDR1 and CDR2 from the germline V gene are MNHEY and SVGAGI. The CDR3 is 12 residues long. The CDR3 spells CASRLANNEQFF. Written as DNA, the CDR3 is TGTGCCAGCAGACTAGCTAACAATGAGCAGTTCTTC.

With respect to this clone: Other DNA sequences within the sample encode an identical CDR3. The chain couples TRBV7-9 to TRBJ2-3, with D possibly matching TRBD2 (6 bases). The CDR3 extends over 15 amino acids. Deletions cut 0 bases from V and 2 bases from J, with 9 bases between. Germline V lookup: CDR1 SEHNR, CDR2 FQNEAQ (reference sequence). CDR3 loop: CASSLAGGNTDTQYF. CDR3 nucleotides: TGTGCCAGCAGCTTAGCGGGCGGGAACACAGATACGCAGTATTTT.

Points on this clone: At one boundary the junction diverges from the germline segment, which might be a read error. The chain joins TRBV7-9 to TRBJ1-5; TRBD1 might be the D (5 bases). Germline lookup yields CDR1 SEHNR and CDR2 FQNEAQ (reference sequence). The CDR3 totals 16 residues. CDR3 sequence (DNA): TGTTCCAGCAGCTTAGACAGTCCTTTTGGCAATCAGCCCCAGCATTTT. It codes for CSSSLDSPFGNQPQHF.

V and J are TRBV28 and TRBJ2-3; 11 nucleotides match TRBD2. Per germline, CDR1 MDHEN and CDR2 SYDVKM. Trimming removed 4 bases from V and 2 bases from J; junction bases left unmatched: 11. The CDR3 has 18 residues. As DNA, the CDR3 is TGTGCCAGCAGTTCCTGGGGGGTGGGACTAGCGGCCACAGATACGCAGTATTTT. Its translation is CASSSWGVGLAATDTQYF.

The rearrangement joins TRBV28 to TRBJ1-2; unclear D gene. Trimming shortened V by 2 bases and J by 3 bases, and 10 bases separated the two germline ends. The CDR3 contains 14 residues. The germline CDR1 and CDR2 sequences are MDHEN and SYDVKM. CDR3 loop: CASSLIGVDYGYTF. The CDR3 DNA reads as TGTGCCAGCAGTTTAATCGGGGTCGACTATGGCTACACCTTC.

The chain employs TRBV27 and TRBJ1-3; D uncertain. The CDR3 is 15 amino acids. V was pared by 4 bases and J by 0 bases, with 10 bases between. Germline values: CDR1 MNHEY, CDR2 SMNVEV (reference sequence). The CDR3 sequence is CASSYDRGSGNTIYF. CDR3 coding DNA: TGTGCCAGCAGTTACGACCGAGGCTCTGGAAACACCATATATTTT.

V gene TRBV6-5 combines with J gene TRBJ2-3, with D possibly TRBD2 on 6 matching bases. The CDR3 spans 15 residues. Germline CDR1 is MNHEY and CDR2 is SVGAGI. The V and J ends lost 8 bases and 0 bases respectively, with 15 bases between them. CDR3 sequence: CASYETRGSTDTQYF. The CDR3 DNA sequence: TGTGCCAGCTATGAGACCCGGGGGAGCACAGATACGCAGTATTTT.

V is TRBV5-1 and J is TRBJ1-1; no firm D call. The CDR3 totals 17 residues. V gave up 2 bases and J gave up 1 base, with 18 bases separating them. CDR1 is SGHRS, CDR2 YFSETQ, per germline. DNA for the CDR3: TGCGCCAGCAGCTTTAACCGGTGGGCTGGAACGAACACTGAAGCTTTCTTT. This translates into CASSFNRWAGTNTEAFF.

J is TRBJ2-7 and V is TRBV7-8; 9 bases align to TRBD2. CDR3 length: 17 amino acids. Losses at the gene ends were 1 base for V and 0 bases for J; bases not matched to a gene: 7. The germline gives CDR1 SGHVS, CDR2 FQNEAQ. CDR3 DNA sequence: TGTGCCAGCAGCTTAGGATATCTAGCGGGGTCCTCCTACGAGCAGTACTTC. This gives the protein CASSLGYLAGSSYEQYF.

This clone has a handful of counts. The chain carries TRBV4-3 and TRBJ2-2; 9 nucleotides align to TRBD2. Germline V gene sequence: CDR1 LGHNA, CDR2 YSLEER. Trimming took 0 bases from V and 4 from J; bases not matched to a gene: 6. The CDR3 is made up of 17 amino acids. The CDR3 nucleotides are TGCGCCAGCAGCCAAGAACGGGCTAGCGGGGCCACCGGGGAGCTGTTTTTT. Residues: CASSQERASGATGELFF.

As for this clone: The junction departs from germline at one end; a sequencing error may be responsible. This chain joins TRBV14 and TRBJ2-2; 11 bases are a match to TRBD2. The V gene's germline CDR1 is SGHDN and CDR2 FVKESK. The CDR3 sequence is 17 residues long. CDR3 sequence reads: CASSQESLAGVHRGAVF. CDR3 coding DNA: TGTGCCAGCAGCCAAGAATCACTAGCGGGAGTTCACCGGGGAGCTGTTTTT.

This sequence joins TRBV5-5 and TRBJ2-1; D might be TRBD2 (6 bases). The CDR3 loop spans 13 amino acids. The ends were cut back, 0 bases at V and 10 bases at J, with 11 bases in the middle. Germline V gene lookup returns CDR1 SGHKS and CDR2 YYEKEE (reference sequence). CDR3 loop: CASSLAWGDEQFF. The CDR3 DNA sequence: TGTGCCAGCAGCTTGGCTTGGGGGGACGAGCAGTTCTTC. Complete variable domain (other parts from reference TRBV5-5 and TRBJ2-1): DAGVTQSPTHLIKTRGQQVTLRCSPISGHKSVSWYQQVLGQGPQFIFQYYEKEERGRGNFPDRFSARQFPNYSSELNVNALLLGDSALYLCASSLAWGDEQFFGPGTRLTVL.

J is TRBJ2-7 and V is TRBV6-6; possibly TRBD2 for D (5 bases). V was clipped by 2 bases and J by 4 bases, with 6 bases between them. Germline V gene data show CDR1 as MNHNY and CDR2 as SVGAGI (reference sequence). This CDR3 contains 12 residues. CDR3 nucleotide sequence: TGTGCCAGCAGTTACGGGGAGTACGAGCAGTACGTC. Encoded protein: CASSYGEYEQYV.

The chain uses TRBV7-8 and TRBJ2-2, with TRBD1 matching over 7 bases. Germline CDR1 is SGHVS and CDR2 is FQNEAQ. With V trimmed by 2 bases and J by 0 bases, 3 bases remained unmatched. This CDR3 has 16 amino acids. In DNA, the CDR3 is TGTGCCAGCAGCTTAACCGGGACAGCGAACACCGGGGAGCTGTTTTTT. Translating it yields CASSLTGTANTGELFF.

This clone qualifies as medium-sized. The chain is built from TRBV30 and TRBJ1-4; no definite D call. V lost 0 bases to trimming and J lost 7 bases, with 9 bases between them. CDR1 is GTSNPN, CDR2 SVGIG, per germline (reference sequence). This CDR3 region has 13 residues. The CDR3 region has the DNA TGTGCCTGGAGTGTGGGCATGGGTGAAAAACTGTTTTTT. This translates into CAWSVGMGEKLFF.

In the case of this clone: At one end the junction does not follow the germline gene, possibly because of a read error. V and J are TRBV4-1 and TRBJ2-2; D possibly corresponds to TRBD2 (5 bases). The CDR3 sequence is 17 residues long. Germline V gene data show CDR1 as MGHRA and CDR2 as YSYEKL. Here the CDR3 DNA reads TGCGCCAGCAGCCACGGACGGCTAGCTCGCTCCACCCGGGAGCTGTTTTTT. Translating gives CASSHGRLARSTRELFF.

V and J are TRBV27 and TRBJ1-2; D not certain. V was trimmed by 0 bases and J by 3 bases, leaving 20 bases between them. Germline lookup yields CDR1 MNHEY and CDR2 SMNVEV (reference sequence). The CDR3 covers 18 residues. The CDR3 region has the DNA TGTGCCAGCAGTTTATCTTTCCCGCATCAGGAGGCCCACTATGGCTACACCTTC. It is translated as CASSLSFPHQEAHYGYTF.

In DNA form, the CDR3 reads TGTGCCACCCAAGCCCTGACAGAAGGACAAGAGACCCAGTACTTC. Translation: CATQALTEGQETQYF. J is TRBJ2-5 and V is TRBV2; D perhaps matches TRBD1 (5 bases). CDR3 length equals 15 residues. With 10 bases removed from V and 2 bases from J, the gap between germline ends came to 20 bases. Germline-derived CDR1 and CDR2 are SNHLY and FYNNEI.

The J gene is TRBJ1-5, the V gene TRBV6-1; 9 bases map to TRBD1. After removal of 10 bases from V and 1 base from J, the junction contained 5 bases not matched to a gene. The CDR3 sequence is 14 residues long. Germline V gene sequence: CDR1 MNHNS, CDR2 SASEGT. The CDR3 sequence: CATRDRASNQPQHF. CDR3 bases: TGTGCCACACGGGACAGGGCGAGCAATCAGCCCCAGCATTTT.